The rows below give T cell receptor beta chains drawn from one sample of a study of blood T cells in healthy people across ages. TCRdb called the 5' RACE reads again in MiXCR, with one record for every CDR3 protein. The repertoire holds some 900,000 distinct CDR3 sequences, under 35% seen once, with roughly a sixth in the top ten. The sequenced sample consisted of blood. The receptor source for this set is a woman older than 75 in good health. CDR3s include the opening cysteine and the closing phenylalanine or tryptophan. The order of the fields is V gene, D gene, J gene, clone size, CDR3 DNA, CDR3 protein. A D gene is named only where the DNA matches it firmly. Clone size is shown for a subset of rows, as once, few, many or a class of expanded clone.

TRBV7-2	TRBD1	TRBJ1-1	few	TGTGCCAGCAGCTCCCTGGACAGGGGGATGTCTGAAGCTTTCTTT	CASSSLDRGMSEAFF
TRBV3-1	TRBD1	TRBJ1-2	-	TGTGCCAGCAGTGAGCAGGGGGCATCCGTTTATGGCTACACCTTC	CASSEQGASVYGYTF
TRBV7-8	-	TRBJ2-7	-	TGTGCCAGCAGCAGGGACTTGGGCTCCTACGAGCAGTACTTC	CASSRDLGSYEQYF
TRBV10-3	TRBD2	TRBJ2-5	many	TGTGCCATCAGTCCCAATAGCGGGGGAGAGACCCAGTACTTC	CAISPNSGGETQYF
TRBV7-9	TRBD1	TRBJ1-2	-	TGTGCCAGCAGCTCCCGGACAGGTGGCTACACCTTC	CASSSRTGGYTF
TRBV20-1	-	TRBJ2-1	few	TGCAGTGCCAGTAGTCTAAATTACAATGAGCAGTTCTTC	CSASSLNYNEQFF
TRBV5-1	TRBD1	TRBJ2-7	-	TGCGCCAGCAGCCTAAGACAGGGACCCAAAAACATTCACTACTTC	CASSLRQGPKNIHYF
TRBV2	-	TRBJ1-1	-	TGTGCCAGCAGCACAACCGACACTGAAGCTTTCTTT	CASSTTDTEAFF
TRBV6-2/TRBV6-3	TRBD1	TRBJ2-7	-	TGTGCCAGCAGCCTCCTTCACCTACAGGGGGATTCCCACGAGCAGTACTTC	CASSLLHLQGDSHEQYF
TRBV11-2	TRBD1	TRBJ2-5	many	TGTGCCAGCAGCTTAGATGTACAGGGGATCCAACAAAGGGAGACCCAGTACTTC	CASSLDVQGIQQRETQYF
TRBV2	-	TRBJ2-3	many	TGTGCCAGTACAGCTACACTAAGTACAGATACGCAGTATTTT	CASTATLSTDTQYF
TRBV14	TRBD2	TRBJ2-3	few	TGTGCCAGCAGCCAAGATAAGCTAGCGGGGGCGTCAACAGATACGCAGTATTTT	CASSQDKLAGASTDTQYF
TRBV2	TRBD2	TRBJ2-1	-	TGTGCCAGCAGACTAGCGGGGGGGATCAAGGAGCAGTTCTTC	CASRLAGGIKEQFF
TRBV27	TRBD2	TRBJ2-1	-	TGTGCCAGCAGTTTATCCGTTTTAGCGGGAGGGCCGAATGAGCAGTTCTTC	CASSLSVLAGGPNEQFF
TRBV11-2	TRBD1	TRBJ2-7	many	TGTGCCAGCAGCTTAGATCCGGGACAGGGATCCTACGAGCAGTACTTC	CASSLDPGQGSYEQYF
TRBV12-3/TRBV12-4	-	TRBJ2-3	-	TGTGCCGGCAGTTTCGCAGATACGCAGTATTTT	CAGSFADTQYF
TRBV5-4	-	TRBJ2-7	-	TGTGCCAGCAGCTTTGCTCCGGGGGCCTACGAGCAGTACTTC	CASSFAPGAYEQYF
TRBV27	TRBD2	TRBJ2-5	many	TGTGCCAGCGGACCTAGCGGGGGGGCCGTTGAGACCCAGTACTTC	CASGPSGGAVETQYF
TRBV27	-	TRBJ2-5	many	TGTGCCAGCAGTTGGAACGGTCCCCAAGAGACCCAGTACTTC	CASSWNGPQETQYF
TRBV24-1	TRBD2	TRBJ2-5	-	TGTGCCACCAGTGATATACTAGCGGGCCAAGAGACCCAGTACTTC	CATSDILAGQETQYF
TRBV20-1	TRBD2	TRBJ2-1	many	TGCAGTGCTGGAGGGACTAGCGGGTACAATGAGCAGTTCTTC	CSAGGTSGYNEQFF
TRBV25-1	TRBD2	TRBJ2-1	many	TGTGCCAGCGGTGGACTAGCGGGGGCGGGGAATGAGCAGTTCTTC	CASGGLAGAGNEQFF
TRBV20-1	TRBD1	TRBJ1-1	-	TGCAGTGCTAGAGACCGGACAGGGAGGGGAACTGAAGCTTTCTTT	CSARDRTGRGTEAFF
TRBV28	TRBD2	TRBJ2-3	-	TGTGCCAGCAGTTCCCTAGCGGGAGGGCCACCGACGCAGTATTTT	CASSSLAGGPPTQYF
TRBV7-2	-	TRBJ1-1	few	TGTGCCAGCAGCTTCACTAGGGACACTGAAGCTTTCTTT	CASSFTRDTEAFF